This T cell receptor beta chain was captured by sequencing in a study of T cell responses to AZD1222 COVID-19 vaccine. Study summary: Second-dose intervals near 4 or 12 weeks were combined.

General study points: Baseline seropositivity occurred in only a handful of AZD1222 recipients.

From germline, CDR1 is SGHTA and CDR2 FQGNSA. Trimming cost V 4 bases and J 7 bases, with 11 bases left between them. This CDR3 is built from 13 residues. This table comes from immunoSEQ multiplex PCR, and its TCRdb copy is limited to in-frame clones, with some not included. Of roughly 100,000 clones in the sample, over 75% were seen once. Points on this clone: The antigen is unknown.

The chain is built from TRBV7-2 and TRBJ1-5; the D gene is possibly TRBD1 (5 bases). The sample here was peripheral blood, taken on day 0 of AZD1222 vaccination. The TCR was taken from an adult in good health. CDR3 loop: CASSSGYKQPQHF. The DNA for the CDR3 is TGTGCCAGCAGCTCAGGGTACAAACAGCCCCAGCATTTT.